This note documents a single T cell receptor (beta chain) sequence. The antigen is not known. These data originate in a study of T cell responses to AZD1222 COVID-19 vaccine. Across the study: Second-dose timings of about 4 or about 12 weeks were pooled.

Only in-frame clones appear in the TCRdb table, and some are missing; sequencing was by immunoSEQ multiplex PCR. The sample holds tens of thousands of clones, 65% to 90% seen once. The germline V gene has CDR1 LNHNV and CDR2 YYDKDF (reference sequence). Trimming removed 1 base at V and 0 bases at J, with 10 bases between. This CDR3 comprises 17 residues. Study-wide results and limits: After two AZD1222 doses, spike-specific TCR breadth and depth rose versus day 0.

The material was peripheral blood, obtained on day 0 of AZD1222 vaccination. The source of this sequence is an adult in good health. This chain joins TRBV15 and TRBJ1-6; D remains unclear. For the CDR3, the DNA is TGTGCCACCAGCAGAGTAAGAGGGAGCTCCTATAATTCACCCCTCCACTTT. Protein: CATSRVRGSSYNSPLHF. Filled out from reference TRBV15 and TRBJ1-6, the complete variable domain reads DAMVIQNPRYQVTQFGKPVTLSCSQTLNHNVMYWYQQKSSQAPKLLFHYYDKDFNNEADTPDNFQSRRPNTSFCFLDIRSPGLGDTAMYLCATSRVRGSSYNSPLHFGNGTRLTVT.